This TCR beta chain was profiled in a study of shared clonotypes between healthy human individuals. With regard to this clone: Other nucleotide sequences from this sample produce the same CDR3.

Assay used: immunoSEQ multiplex PCR; TCRdb lists only in-frame clones, some missing. The data hold about a million clones, with around 77% observed a single time. Sequencing was done on a sample of memory CD4+ T cells from PBMCs. As to subset: CD45RA-negative fraction. The TCR originated in a man between 18 and 29 years old in good health. Some clones in this sample may be carry-over from other donors' samples.

DNA of the CDR3: TGCGCCAGCAGTCTGGGGGGGAACGGCTACACCTTC. Translating gives CASSLGGNGYTF. The rearrangement links TRBV5-1 to TRBJ1-2; weak D call: TRBD1 (5 bases). Trimming pared 5 bases from V and 8 bases from J, leaving 13 bases between. CDR1 is SGHRS and CDR2 is YFSETQ in the germline V gene. The CDR3 is 12 amino acids.